This T cell receptor (beta chain) is from a study of T cell responses to AZD1222 COVID-19 vaccine. Study-level results: Two doses of AZD1222 preceded a rise in Spike-specific TCR breadth and depth. Possibly, clonal diversity was underestimated; donors were largely white British and included more females. Sampling captured repertoires only after the peak T cell response. Reportedly, nearly half the spike-specific TCRs target unmutated variant regions.

As concerns this clone: Its matching antigen is unknown.

The V end lost 0 bases, the J end lost 9 bases, and 16 bases lay between the germline ends. The V gene's germline CDR1 is SGHRS and CDR2 YFSETQ. This CDR3 has 15 amino acids. Sequenced by immunoSEQ multiplex PCR; TCRdb stores in-frame clones only, minus some. The sample holds 80,000 to 100,000 clones, about 89% seen once. Material: peripheral blood, obtained 28 days after the second AZD1222 dose. The receptor was isolated from an adult who received the AZD1222 COVID-19 vaccine. J is TRBJ1-5 and V is TRBV5-1; D might be TRBD1 (5 bases). The CDR3 region has the DNA TGCGCCAGCAGCTTGGTTTCAGGGTGGGGAAGGCCCCAGCATTTT. It translates to CASSLVSGWGRPQHF.